This T cell receptor (beta chain) is from a study of T cell responses to AZD1222 COVID-19 vaccine. Study details: Pooling covered second doses at about 4 or about 12 weeks.

Findings of the study overall: Most donors were white British, females outnumbered males, and clonal diversity was possibly underestimated.

Of note for this clone: Its antigen remains unidentified.

The V gene's germline CDR1 is MNHNS and CDR2 SASEGT. V shed 2 bases and J shed 2 bases, with 13 bases lying between them. The CDR3 extends over 15 amino acids. The data were produced by immunoSEQ multiplex PCR, yet TCRdb's version contains in-frame clones alone and is incomplete. The table includes about 100,000 clones, roughly 90% detected once. Source: peripheral blood, taken on day 0 of AZD1222 vaccination. The gene calls are TRBV6-1 and TRBJ2-7; D is perhaps TRBD1 (6 bases). The TCR comes from an adult in good health. The CDR3 is CASSESGTITYEQYF. The CDR3 DNA reads as TGTGCCAGCAGTGAAAGTGGGACAATTACCTACGAGCAGTACTTC.